This TCR beta chain was found in a study of control samples from healthy donors and cancer patients. This clone occurred a few times. This table comes from immunoSEQ multiplex PCR, and its TCRdb copy is limited to in-frame clones, with some not included. The sample shows approximately 50,000 clones, about 89% of them seen only once. The ends were cut back, 2 bases at V and 4 bases at J, with 7 bases in the middle. CDR3 length: 13 residues. Germline V CDR1 and CDR2: WNHNN, SYGVQD (reference sequence). The receptor's source is a woman in her fifties or sixties with lung cancer. The sample comprised PBMCs. This chain uses TRBV10-1 with TRBJ2-3; D ambiguous. The CDR3 nucleotides read TGCGCCAGCAGTGAGGCGGACGCAGATACGCAGTATTTT. It yields the protein CASSEADADTQYF.